This T cell receptor (beta chain) was recovered during a study of shared clonotypes between healthy human individuals. TCRdb's table, derived via immunoSEQ multiplex PCR, lists solely in-frame clones and lacks some. The sample carries over 2 million clones, roughly 94% recorded once. Germline V gene lookup returns CDR1 SGHRS and CDR2 YFSETQ. CDR3 length: 14 residues. V was clipped by 2 bases and J by 1 base, with 9 bases between them. This rearrangement joins TRBV5-1 to TRBJ1-1; perhaps TRBD1 as D (5 bases). The receptor comes from a young man in good health. Sequenced: naive CD4+ T cells sorted from blood. The sample's subset: CD45RA+ positively selected. The CDR3 loop is CASSLGERNTEAFF. The CDR3 coding sequence is TGCGCCAGCAGCTTAGGGGAGCGGAACACTGAAGCTTTCTTT.